The 8 T cell receptor beta chains reported below all come from one sample, sequenced in a study of OX40 agonist ivuxolimab in advanced cancers. Profiled with immunoSEQ multiplex PCR; TCRdb holds only in-frame clones, not every one. The table records tens of thousands of clones, 85% to 90% of them present only once. This specimen consisted of CD4+ or CD8+ T cells sorted from blood, obtained in a trial of the OX40 agonist ivuxolimab. These receptors all come from an adult with an advanced solid tumor such as melanoma, head and neck, liver or kidney cancer.

The genes are TRBV4-2 and TRBJ1-6; 9 nucleotides agree with TRBD1. The germline gives CDR1 LGHNA, CDR2 YNFKEQ. The V and J ends lost 2 bases and 8 bases, in that order; junction bases with no gene match: 4. The CDR3 is 15 amino acids. CDR3 amino acids: CASSQSGTGYSPLHF. DNA for the CDR3: TGTGCCAGCAGCCAATCCGGGACAGGGTATTCACCCCTCCACTTT.

J is TRBJ2-6 and V is TRBV19; D could derive from TRBD1 or TRBD2 (6 bases each). The CDR3 extends over 16 amino acids. Trimming removed 5 bases at V and 2 bases at J, with 13 bases between. Germline CDR1 reads LNHDA; CDR2 reads SQIVND (reference sequence). The CDR3 DNA reads as TGTGCCAGTAGTCTTAGGGGGGAACCTGGGGCCAACGTCCTGACTTTC. Amino acid sequence: CASSLRGEPGANVLTF.

This sequence joins TRBV5-1 and TRBJ2-1, with D perhaps assigned TRBD1 or TRBD2 (5 bases each). The V gene's germline CDR1 is SGHRS and CDR2 YFSETQ. With 1 base removed from V and 7 bases from J, the gap between germline ends came to 6 bases. The CDR3 is 12 amino acids. The CDR3 coding sequence is TGCGCCAGCAGCTTGTGGGGGAATGAGCAGTTCTTC. The encoded protein is CASSLWGNEQFF.

The V gene is TRBV27, the J gene TRBJ2-3; the match to TRBD2 covers 10 bases. Trimming removed 3 bases from V and 10 bases from J; junction bases left unmatched: 10. The CDR3 contains 15 residues. The V gene's germline CDR1 is MNHEY and CDR2 SMNVEV (reference sequence). For the CDR3, the DNA is TGTGCCAGCAGTTTCACTAGCGGGGTTCGGTGGCCGCAGTATTTT. Translating it yields CASSFTSGVRWPQYF.

In this sample, this clone turned up a few times. The chain carries TRBV5-5 and TRBJ1-5; D ambiguous. CDR3 length: 13 residues. Germline V gene sequence: CDR1 SGHKS, CDR2 YYEKEE (reference sequence). V dropped 1 base and J dropped 3 bases, with 5 bases sitting between them. The CDR3 region has the DNA TGTGCCAGCAGCTTGAGCGTCAATCAGCCCCAGCATTTT. It translates to CASSLSVNQPQHF.

There are a few counts of this clone. V and J are TRBV4-1 and TRBJ1-2; D possibly corresponds to TRBD1 (5 bases). Trimming removed 4 bases at V and 9 bases at J, with 12 bases between. This CDR3 comprises 12 residues. Germline assignment: CDR1 MGHRA and CDR2 YSYEKL. The CDR3 sequence: CASSRTGLSYTF. CDR3 bases: TGCGCCAGCAGCCGAACAGGCCTCAGCTACACCTTC.

This clone was detected only a few times. CDR3 bases: TGTGCCATCGTGGACGGCACACCCCTCCACTTT. It translates to CAIVDGTPLHF. This rearrangement joins TRBV7-9 to TRBJ1-6; D unresolved. CDR1 is SEHNR, CDR2 FQNEAQ, per germline (reference sequence). V dropped 10 bases and J dropped 11 bases, with 12 bases sitting between them. The CDR3 runs 11 residues.

This chain connects TRBV7-2 to TRBJ1-2; tentatively, D is TRBD1 (5 bases). This CDR3 comprises 15 residues. Germline V CDR1 and CDR2: SGHTA, FQGNSA. V was shortened by 1 base and J by 6 bases, with 15 bases between the two germline ends. DNA for the CDR3: TGTGCCAGCAGCTTAGGTGTCGGGGCGGGCGATGGCTACACCTTC. As protein: CASSLGVGAGDGYTF.